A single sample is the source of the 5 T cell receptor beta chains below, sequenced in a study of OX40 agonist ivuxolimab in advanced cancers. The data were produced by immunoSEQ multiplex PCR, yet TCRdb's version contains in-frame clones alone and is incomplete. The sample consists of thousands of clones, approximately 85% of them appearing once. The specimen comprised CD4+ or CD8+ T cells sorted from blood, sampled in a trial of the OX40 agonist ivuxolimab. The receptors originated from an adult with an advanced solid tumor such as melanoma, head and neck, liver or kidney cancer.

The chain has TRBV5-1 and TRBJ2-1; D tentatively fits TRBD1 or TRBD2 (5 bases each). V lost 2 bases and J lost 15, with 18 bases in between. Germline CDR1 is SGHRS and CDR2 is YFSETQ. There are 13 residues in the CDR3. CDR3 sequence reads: CASSFYSRDAAFF. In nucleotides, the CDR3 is TGCGCCAGCAGCTTCTACTCCCGGGACGCCGCGTTCTTC.

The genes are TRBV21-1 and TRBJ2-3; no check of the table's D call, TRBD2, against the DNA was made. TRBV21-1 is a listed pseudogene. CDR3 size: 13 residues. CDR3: CASNLAGGDTQYF. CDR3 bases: TGTGCCAGCAATCTAGCGGGGGGGGATACGCAGTATTTT.

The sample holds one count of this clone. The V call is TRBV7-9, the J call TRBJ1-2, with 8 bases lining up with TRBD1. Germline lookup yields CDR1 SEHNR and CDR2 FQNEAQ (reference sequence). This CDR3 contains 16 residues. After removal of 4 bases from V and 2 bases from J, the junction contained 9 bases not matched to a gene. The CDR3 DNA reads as TGTGCCAGCAGCTCGACGTGGACAGGGAAGAACTATGGCTACACCTTC. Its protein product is CASSSTWTGKNYGYTF.

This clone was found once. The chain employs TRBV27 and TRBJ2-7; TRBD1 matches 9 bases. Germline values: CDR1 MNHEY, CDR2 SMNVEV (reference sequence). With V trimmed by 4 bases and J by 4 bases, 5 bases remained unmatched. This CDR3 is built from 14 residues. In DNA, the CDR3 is TGTGCCAGCAGTTCCGGGACAGGGCCTTACGAGCAGTACTTC. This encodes CASSSGTGPYEQYF.

DNA of the CDR3: TGCGCCAGCAGCTCTACTACTAGCGGGAGATCCTACAATGAGCAGTTCTTC. This codes for CASSSTTSGRSYNEQFF. J is TRBJ2-1 and V is TRBV5-1, with TRBD2 matching over 11 bases. CDR1 and CDR2 from the germline V gene are SGHRS and YFSETQ. The trim removed 3 bases at V and 1 base at J, leaving 6 bases unmatched. The CDR3 length is 17 residues.